This entry lists 5 T cell receptor beta chains sequenced from one sample in a study of T cells in Graves' hyperthyroidism and ophthalmopathy. TCR beta CDR3 regions were amplified from RNA. A first-round RT-PCR of the TCR CDR3 used the HTBI primer set. MiXCR, run by TCRdb on the multiplex PCR reads, gives a single entry per CDR3 protein. The table shows hundreds of thousands of distinct CDR3 sequences, with about 17% occurring only once. Specimen: blood. The receptor set was obtained from a woman aged 45-65 years with Graves' hyperthyroidism that later progressed to Graves' ophthalmopathy.

There are a few counts of this clonotype. The gene calls are TRBV7-9 and TRBJ1-1, with a weak D call TRBD1 (5 bases). In germline, CDR1 is SEHNR, CDR2 FQNEAQ (reference sequence). The CDR3 loop spans 12 amino acids. Trimming pared 5 bases from V and 11 bases from J, leaving 15 bases between. CDR3 region: CASSQVRVEAFF. In DNA, the CDR3 is TGTGCCAGCAGCCAAGTCAGGGTCGAGGCTTTCTTT.

The chain joins TRBV6-1 to TRBJ2-2; 8 bases line up with TRBD1. This CDR3 is built from 15 residues. J gave up 4 bases and V 6 bases, and 7 bases lay outside the gene matches. Germline CDR1 and CDR2: MNHNS and SASEGT. CDR3 region: CASRTRTGSTGELFF. For the CDR3, the DNA is TGTGCCAGCAGGACCCGGACAGGGAGCACCGGGGAGCTGTTTTTT.

This clonotype has only a few counts. The chain joins TRBV27 to TRBJ2-7; no definite D call. CDR1 is MNHEY, CDR2 SMNVEV, per germline (reference sequence). The V end was cut by 7 bases, the J end by 3 bases, with 16 bases between. The CDR3 sequence is 14 residues long. CDR3 sequence (DNA): TGTGCCAGCACTACCCACCCGAGCCTCTACGAGCAGTACTTC. Translating gives CASTTHPSLYEQYF.

The sample holds many counts of this clonotype. The chain has TRBV7-3 and TRBJ2-5; perhaps D is TRBD1 or TRBD2 (6 bases each). V was shortened by 2 bases and J by 2 bases, with 15 bases between the two germline ends. CDR3 length equals 16 residues. Germline V gene sequence: CDR1 SGHTA, CDR2 FQGTGA. CDR3 in DNA: TGTGCCAGCAGCTTATCGTCAGGGGCGGGGCAAGAGACCCAGTACTTC. Amino acids: CASSLSSGAGQETQYF. Full variable domain (rest looked up from reference TRBV7-3 and TRBJ2-5): GAGVSQTPSNKVTEKGKYVELRCDPISGHTALYWYRQSLGQGPEFLIYFQGTGAADDSGLPNDRFFAVRPEGSVSTLKIQRTERGDSAVYLCASSLSSGAGQETQYFGPGTRLLVL.

The chain uses TRBV19 and TRBJ1-2, with TRBD1 matching 7 bases. V shed 1 base and J 2 bases; nucleotides not matched to a gene: 4. Germline assignment: CDR1 LNHDA and CDR2 SQIVND (reference sequence). This CDR3 is 15 amino acids long. The chain's CDR3 is CASSIGTTGNYGYTF. The CDR3 nucleotides are TGTGCCAGTAGTATAGGAACGACAGGGAACTATGGCTACACCTTC.